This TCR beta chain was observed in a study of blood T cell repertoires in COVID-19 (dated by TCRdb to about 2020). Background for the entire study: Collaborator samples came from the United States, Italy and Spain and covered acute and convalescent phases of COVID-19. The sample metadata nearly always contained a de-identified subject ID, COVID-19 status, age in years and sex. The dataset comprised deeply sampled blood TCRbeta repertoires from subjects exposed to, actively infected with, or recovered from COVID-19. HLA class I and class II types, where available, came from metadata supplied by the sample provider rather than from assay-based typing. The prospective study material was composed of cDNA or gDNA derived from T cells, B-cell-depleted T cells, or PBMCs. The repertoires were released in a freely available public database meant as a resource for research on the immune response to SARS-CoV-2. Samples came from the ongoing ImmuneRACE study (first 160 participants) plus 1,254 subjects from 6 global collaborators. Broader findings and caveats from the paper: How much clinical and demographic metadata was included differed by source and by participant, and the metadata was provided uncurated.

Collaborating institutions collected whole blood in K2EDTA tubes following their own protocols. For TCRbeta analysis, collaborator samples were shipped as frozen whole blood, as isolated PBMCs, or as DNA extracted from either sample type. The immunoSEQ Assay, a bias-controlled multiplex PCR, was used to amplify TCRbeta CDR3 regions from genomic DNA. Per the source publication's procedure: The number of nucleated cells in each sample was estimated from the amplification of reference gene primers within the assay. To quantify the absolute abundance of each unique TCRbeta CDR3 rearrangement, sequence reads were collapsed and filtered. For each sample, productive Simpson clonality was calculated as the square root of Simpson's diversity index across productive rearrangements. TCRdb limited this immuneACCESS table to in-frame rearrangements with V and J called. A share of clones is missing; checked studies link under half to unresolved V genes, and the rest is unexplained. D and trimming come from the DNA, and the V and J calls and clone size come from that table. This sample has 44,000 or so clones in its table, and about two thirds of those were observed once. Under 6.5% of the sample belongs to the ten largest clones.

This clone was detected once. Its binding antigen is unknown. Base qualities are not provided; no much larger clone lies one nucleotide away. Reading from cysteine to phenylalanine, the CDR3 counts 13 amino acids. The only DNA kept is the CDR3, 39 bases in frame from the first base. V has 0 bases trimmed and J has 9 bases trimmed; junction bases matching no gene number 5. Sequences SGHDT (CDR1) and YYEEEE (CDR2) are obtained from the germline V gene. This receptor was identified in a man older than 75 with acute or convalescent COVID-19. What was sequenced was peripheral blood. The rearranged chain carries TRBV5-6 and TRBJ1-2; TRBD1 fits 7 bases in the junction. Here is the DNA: TGTGCCAGCAGCTTGGGTCAGGGGGAGCGCTACACCTTC. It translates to CASSLGQGERYTF.